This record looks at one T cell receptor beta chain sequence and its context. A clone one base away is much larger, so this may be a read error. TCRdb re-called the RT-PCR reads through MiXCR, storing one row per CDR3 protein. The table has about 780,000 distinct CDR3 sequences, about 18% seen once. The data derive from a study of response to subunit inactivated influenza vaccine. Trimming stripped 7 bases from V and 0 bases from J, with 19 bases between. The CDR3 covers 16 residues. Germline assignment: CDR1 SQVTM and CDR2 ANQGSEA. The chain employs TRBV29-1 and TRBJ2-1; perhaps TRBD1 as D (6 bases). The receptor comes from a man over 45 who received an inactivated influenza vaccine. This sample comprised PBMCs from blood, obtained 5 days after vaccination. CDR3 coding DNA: TGCAGCGCTGCGTTCGGACAGACCGACTCCTACAATGAGCAGTTCTTC. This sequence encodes CSAAFGQTDSYNEQFF.